A single sample is the source of the 21 T cell receptor beta chains below, sequenced in a study of cytomegalovirus exposure and HLA in healthy donors. Amplification used 60 Vbeta primers and 13 Jbeta primers. Profiling relied on immunoSEQ multiplex PCR, and the TCRdb table lists in-frame clones only, not all of them. Here the sample spans approximately 150,000 clones, roughly four fifths being singletons. The specimen sequenced was PBMCs. Source of these receptors: a woman aged 35 to 49 in good health and CMV-seronegative.

The rearrangement links TRBV5-6 to TRBJ1-4, with a possible D match to TRBD1 (5 bases). The V end was cut by 0 bases, the J end by 8 bases, with 17 bases between. The CDR3 is 16 residues long. Germline CDR1 and CDR2: SGHDT and YYEEEE. The CDR3 DNA reads as TGTGCCAGCAGCTTGGGACAGCCCCCTGGTCGGGAAAAACTGTTTTTT. It encodes CASSLGQPPGREKLFF.

In DNA form, the CDR3 reads TGCGCCAGCAATCTCTCCCATAATCCTATCCAGCCCCAGCATTTT. Protein: CASNLSHNPIQPQHF. The chain employs TRBV23-1 and TRBJ1-5, with D uncertain. TRBV23-1 is an open reading frame whose function is uncertain. The CDR3 length is 15 residues. Trimming removed 7 bases from V and 7 bases from J, with 20 bases in between.

CDR3: CASSGSMAGTQYF. The CDR3 coding sequence is TGTGCCAGCAGCGGGTCTATGGCAGGGACGCAGTATTTT. The genes are TRBV9 and TRBJ2-3, with D tentatively TRBD1 (5 bases). Trimming took 3 bases from V and 9 from J, leaving 14 bases between them. CDR3 length equals 13 residues. Germline lookup yields CDR1 SGDLS and CDR2 YYNGEE.

This chain connects TRBV5-6 to TRBJ1-6, with D possibly matching TRBD1 (5 bases). This CDR3 has 17 residues. V gave up 4 bases and J gave up 6 bases, with 20 bases separating them. The V gene's germline CDR1 is SGHDT and CDR2 YYEEEE. CDR3 nucleotides: TGTGCCAGCAGCCCCTCTCCCCCCCGTAGGGGTAATTCACCCCTCCACTTT. This gives the protein CASSPSPPRRGNSPLHF. The full variable domain, with the rest looked up from reference TRBV5-6 and TRBJ1-6, is DAGVTQSPTHLIKTRGQQVTLRCSPKSGHDTVSWYQQALGQGPQFIFQYYEEEERQRGNFPDRFSGHQFPNYSSELNVNALLLGDSALYLCASSPSPPRRGNSPLHFGNGTRLTVT.

V and J are TRBV9 and TRBJ2-3; perhaps TRBD2 as D (6 bases). Germline values: CDR1 SGDLS, CDR2 YYNGEE. With 0 bases removed from V and 4 bases from J, the gap between germline ends came to 15 bases. This CDR3 comprises 16 residues. The CDR3 DNA reads as TGTGCCAGCAGCGTAGGGGCTAGCCCTAGCGCAGATACGCAGTATTTT. Translating it yields CASSVGASPSADTQYF.

This clone turned up a few times. One end of the junction is discordant with germline, which a read error may explain. The genes are TRBV6-1 and TRBJ2-1; D is perhaps TRBD1 (6 bases). Germline-derived CDR1 and CDR2 are MNHNS and SASEGT. CDR3 length: 15 amino acids. For the CDR3, the DNA is TGTGCCAGCGTCTCCTCCGGGACATCCTCCAATGAGCAGTTCTTC. Translation gives CASVSSGTSSNEQFF.

This chain links TRBV7-6 with TRBJ1-1; D is perhaps TRBD1 (5 bases). The CDR3 contains 15 residues. Germline CDR1 reads SGHVS; CDR2 reads FNYEAQ. Deletions cut 0 bases from V and 1 base from J, with 9 bases between. The CDR3 sequence is CASSLARGKNTEAFF. Written as DNA, the CDR3 is TGTGCCAGCAGCTTAGCGCGGGGGAAGAACACTGAAGCTTTCTTT.

This clone was picked up one time. The chain recombines TRBV5-1 with TRBJ2-3, with 7 bases matching TRBD1. Germline assignment: CDR1 SGHRS and CDR2 YFSETQ. CDR3 size: 15 residues. Losses at the gene ends were 5 bases for V and 0 bases for J; bases not matched to a gene: 6. The CDR3 is CASRETGRSTDTQYF. The CDR3 DNA follows: TGCGCCAGCAGAGAGACAGGGAGAAGCACAGATACGCAGTATTTT.

The chain is built from TRBV11-2 and TRBJ2-7, with TRBD2 identical over 7 bases. V lost 4 bases to trimming and J lost 8 bases; unmatched junction nucleotides: 14. This CDR3 comprises 15 residues. From germline, CDR1 is SGHAT and CDR2 FQNNGV. The CDR3 sequence is CASSSRVPGLQKQYF. The CDR3 nucleotides are TGTGCCAGCAGCTCACGGGTACCGGGACTACAAAAGCAGTACTTC.

V usage is TRBV6-5 and J usage is TRBJ1-1; perhaps TRBD1 as D (6 bases). V shed 2 bases and J shed 0 bases, with 10 bases lying between them. CDR1 and CDR2 (germline): MNHEY, SVGAGI. The CDR3 sequence is 15 residues long. This CDR3 is CASSYADSLNTEAFF. CDR3 bases: TGTGCCAGCAGTTACGCGGACAGCTTGAACACTGAAGCTTTCTTT.

In DNA, the CDR3 is TGCGCCAGCAGCTTGGGACCGGGAGAGGGAGAGACCCAGTACTTC. It codes for CASSLGPGEGETQYF. The chain employs TRBV5-1 and TRBJ2-5; D is perhaps TRBD2 (6 bases). The CDR3 consists of 15 residues. Germline CDR1 reads SGHRS; CDR2 reads YFSETQ. V was shortened by 0 bases and J by 4 bases, with 13 bases between the two germline ends.

The chain recombines TRBV2 with TRBJ2-1, with 11 bases fitting TRBD2. From germline, CDR1 is SNHLY and CDR2 FYNNEI. Germline trimming cut 9 bases from V and 3 bases from J; bases unmatched to any gene: 7. The CDR3 totals 15 residues. The CDR3 nucleotides read TGTGCCAGTTTTGCCGGGACTAGCGGCTACAATGAGCAGTTCTTC. As protein: CASFAGTSGYNEQFF.

This sequence joins TRBV28 and TRBJ2-5, with 7 bases aligning to TRBD2. The CDR3 runs to 15 residues. Germline V CDR1 and CDR2: MDHEN, SYDVKM. Unmatched junction bases numbered 7, after V lost 3 bases and J lost 3 bases. For the CDR3, the DNA is TGTGCCAGCAGTTTGCTAGCGGATGAGAAAGAGACCCAGTACTTC. Amino acids: CASSLLADEKETQYF. Full variable domain (outside the CDR3, taken from reference TRBV28 and TRBJ2-5): DVKVTQSSRYLVKRTGEKVFLECVQDMDHENMFWYRQDPGLGLRLIYFSYDVKMKEKGDIPEGYSVSREKKERFSLILESASTNQTSMYLCASSLLADEKETQYFGPGTRLLVL.

The sample holds a few counts of this clone. This rearrangement joins TRBV19 to TRBJ2-7; tentatively, D is TRBD2 (5 bases). Germline assignment: CDR1 LNHDA and CDR2 SQIVND (reference sequence). Trimming took 5 bases from V and 2 from J, leaving 13 bases between them. The CDR3 totals 14 residues. CDR3 nucleotide sequence: TGTGCCAGTAGTCCCGGACTGGACGCCTACGAGCAGTACTTC. This encodes CASSPGLDAYEQYF.

The gene calls are TRBV7-3 and TRBJ1-1; possible D gene TRBD1, 6 bases. The CDR3 length is 13 residues. Germline CDR1 SGHTA, CDR2 FQGTGA. V shed 8 bases and J shed 4 bases, with 14 bases lying between them. CDR3 DNA: TGTGCCAGCGCGGTAGACAGGTTCACTGAAGCTTTCTTT. Its translation is CASAVDRFTEAFF.

Comment on this clone: At one boundary the junction diverges from the germline segment, which might be a read error. The genes are TRBV7-7 and TRBJ2-5; 9 nucleotides align to TRBD2. The germline CDR1 and CDR2 sequences are SSHAT and FNYEAQ (reference sequence). This CDR3 region has 14 residues. The CDR3 coding sequence is TGTGCTAGCAGTCCCGGACTAGCGACCTCAACCCAGTACTTC. This codes for CASSPGLATSTQYF.

This clone was detected once. J is TRBJ1-3 and V is TRBV30; 8 bases are a match to TRBD1. Per germline, CDR1 GTSNPN and CDR2 SVGIG (reference sequence). The CDR3 is made up of 14 amino acids. V shed 3 bases and J 6 bases; nucleotides not matched to a gene: 7. CDR3 DNA sequence: TGTGCCTGGAGCCAGATGGGACAGGCAAACACCATATATTTT. Translation gives CAWSQMGQANTIYF.

This clone came up a few times. V is TRBV2 and J is TRBJ2-5; D is possibly TRBD1 (5 bases). V shed 7 bases and J shed 5 bases, with 11 bases lying between them. The CDR3 is made up of 12 amino acids. Germline CDR1 SNHLY, CDR2 FYNNEI. Here the CDR3 reads CASKGYEETQYF. CDR3 nucleotide sequence: TGTGCCAGCAAGGGGTATGAGGAGACCCAGTACTTC.

The chain joins TRBV30 to TRBJ2-7, with D possibly TRBD2 on 5 matching bases. Trimming pared 3 bases from V and 0 bases from J, leaving 9 bases between. Germline V gene data show CDR1 as GTSNPN and CDR2 as SVGIG (reference sequence). The CDR3 consists of 13 residues. The CDR3 spells CAWSATSSYEQYF. The CDR3 DNA reads TGTGCCTGGAGCGCCACTAGCTCCTACGAGCAGTACTTC. Complete variable domain (other parts from reference TRBV30 and TRBJ2-7): SQTIHQWPATLVQPVGSPLSLECTVEGTSNPNLYWYRQAAGRGLQLLFYSVGIGQISSEVPQNLSASRPQDRQFILSSKKLLLSDSGFYLCAWSATSSYEQYFGPGTRLTVT.

The V gene is TRBV6-4, the J gene TRBJ1-1, with no clear D. The CDR3 covers 15 residues. V was clipped by 0 bases and J by 6 bases, with 14 bases between them. Germline V gene sequence: CDR1 MRHNA, CDR2 SNTAGT. DNA of the CDR3: TGTGCCAGCAGTGACTCGAGTTCCTCGTCTGCTGAAGCTTTCTTT. Protein product: CASSDSSSSSAEAFF.

This clone was recorded a few times. The CDR3 region has the DNA TGTGCCAGCAGCTTTGAAGGCAGGTCCACTGAAGCTTTCTTT. Translating it yields CASSFEGRSTEAFF. The chain links TRBV5-4 to TRBJ1-1; no reliable D call. CDR1 and CDR2 from the germline V gene are SGHNT and YYREEE (reference sequence). V was trimmed by 2 bases and J by 4 bases, leaving 12 bases between them. The CDR3 runs to 14 residues.